The next 27 T cell receptor beta chains were all read from a single sample in a study of identifying expanded T cells in peripheral blood. Sequenced by immunoSEQ multiplex PCR; TCRdb stores in-frame clones only, minus some. The table shows 100,000 to 150,000 clones, with roughly 84% occurring only once. The sequenced sample was blood. These TCRs come from a person between 18 and 70 years old in good health.

The chain recombines TRBV2 with TRBJ2-7; D is undetermined. CDR1 is SNHLY and CDR2 is FYNNEI in the germline V gene. The V end lost 5 bases, the J end lost 2 bases, and 13 bases lay between the germline ends. There are 14 residues in the CDR3. As DNA, the CDR3 is TGTGCCAGCAGTTTAGCCCCGGGCCCCTACGAGCAGTACTTC. Translation: CASSLAPGPYEQYF.

The chain employs TRBV27 and TRBJ1-5, with a tentative D call TRBD1 (5 bases). V was clipped by 6 bases and J by 1 base, with 10 bases between them. Per germline, CDR1 MNHEY and CDR2 SMNVEV (reference sequence). CDR3 size: 14 residues. The CDR3 nucleotides read TGTGCCAGCAGACCGGGGGTGAGCAATCAGCCCCAGCATTTT. This sequence encodes CASRPGVSNQPQHF.

Details on this clone: With a much larger clone just one base away, this may be a read error. The V and J genes are TRBV6-5 and TRBJ1-1; 7 bases match TRBD1. The length of the CDR3 is 12 residues. The germline V gene has CDR1 MNHEY and CDR2 SVGAGI. V was pared by 6 bases and J by 9 bases, with 7 bases of the junction left unmatched. CDR3 amino acids: CASSGTGQQAFF. CDR3 sequence (DNA): TGTGCCAGCAGCGGTACGGGACAGCAAGCTTTCTTT.

This sequence joins TRBV19 and TRBJ1-5; weak D call: TRBD1 (6 bases). Germline V gives CDR1 LNHDA, CDR2 SQIVND (reference sequence). There are 19 residues in the CDR3. V gave up 5 bases and J gave up 1 base, with 24 bases separating them. CDR3 loop: CASSPRGGSALGSNQPQHF. The CDR3 region has the DNA TGTGCCAGTAGTCCACGGGGGGGCTCAGCTCTAGGGAGCAATCAGCCCCAGCATTTT.

This rearrangement joins TRBV30 to TRBJ2-6; TRBD1 is a possible D gene (6 bases). Germline assignment: CDR1 GTSNPN and CDR2 SVGIG (reference sequence). The CDR3 runs 16 residues. V gave up 5 bases and J gave up 0 bases, with 14 bases separating them. The CDR3 reads CAWVPRGYSGANVLTF. DNA for the CDR3: TGTGCCTGGGTCCCCAGGGGCTACTCTGGGGCCAACGTCCTGACTTTC.

The chain has TRBV4-1 and TRBJ2-4; 8 bases fit TRBD2. CDR1 is MGHRA and CDR2 is YSYEKL in the germline V gene. V trimming: 7 bases; J trimming: 7 bases; junction bases outside the gene matches: 12. There are 15 residues in the CDR3. CDR3 loop: CASNPGGAVTNIQYF. CDR3 DNA: TGCGCCAGCAACCCGGGAGGGGCGGTTACGAACATTCAGTACTTC.

This clone was observed a handful of times. V is TRBV5-1 and J is TRBJ1-1; D is unclear. Between the trimmed V and J ends, which lost 1 base and 6 bases, there was a span of 10 bases. The germline CDR1 and CDR2 sequences are SGHRS and YFSETQ. The CDR3 has 13 residues. The CDR3 here is CASSLLETSEAFF. The CDR3 DNA is TGCGCCAGCAGCTTGTTAGAGACTTCTGAAGCTTTCTTT.

This clone has a handful of counts. The chain employs TRBV5-1 and TRBJ2-2; D unclear. The CDR3 spans 15 residues. The ends were cut back, 0 bases at V and 4 bases at J, with 10 bases in the middle. Germline V gives CDR1 SGHRS, CDR2 YFSETQ. CDR3: CASSLVGMSTGELFF. CDR3 nucleotide sequence: TGCGCCAGCAGCTTGGTGGGTATGAGCACCGGGGAGCTGTTTTTT. The whole variable domain, remainder taken from reference TRBV5-1 and TRBJ2-2, is KAGVTQTPRYLIKTRGQQVTLSCSPISGHRSVSWYQQTPGQGLQFLFEYFSETQRNKGNFPGRFSGRQFSNSRSEMNVSTLELGDSALYLCASSLVGMSTGELFFGEGSRLTVL.

This sequence joins TRBV7-9 and TRBJ1-4; D ambiguous. CDR3 size: 14 residues. Deletions cut 2 bases from V and 10 bases from J, with 14 bases between. Germline CDR1 reads SEHNR; CDR2 reads FQNEAQ (reference sequence). DNA of the CDR3: TGTGCCAGCAGCTTAAGGGCCCTGGATGGAAAACTGTTTTTT. Amino acid sequence: CASSLRALDGKLFF.

The V call is TRBV7-9, the J call TRBJ1-1, with D perhaps TRBD1 (6 bases). This CDR3 contains 17 residues. The V gene lost 4 bases and the J gene lost 6 bases, with 24 bases spanning the gap. From germline, CDR1 is SEHNR and CDR2 FQNEAQ (reference sequence). The CDR3, as DNA: TGTGCCAGCAGCTCCTCCACAGGGTCGGAGAGAGTGGCTGAAGCTTTCTTT. It translates to CASSSSTGSERVAEAFF.

This clone was detected once. The chain is built from TRBV11-3 and TRBJ1-2, with a weak D call TRBD1 (5 bases). The CDR3 is 13 amino acids. Germline V lookup: CDR1 SGHNT, CDR2 YENEEA. Between the trimmed V and J ends, which lost 11 bases and 4 bases, there was a span of 17 bases. The CDR3 region is CAPGGSQIYGYTF. DNA of the CDR3: TGTGCCCCCGGGGGTTCCCAAATCTATGGCTACACCTTC.

V gene TRBV4-3 combines with J gene TRBJ2-7; tentatively, D is TRBD1 (6 bases). The CDR3 spans 16 residues. V was shortened by 1 base and J by 2 bases, with 15 bases between the two germline ends. Germline V gene sequence: CDR1 LGHNA, CDR2 YSLEER. In nucleotides, the CDR3 is TGCGCCAGCAGCCAAGGGTGGACAGAAACAACCTACGAGCAGTACTTC. Translating it yields CASSQGWTETTYEQYF.

J is TRBJ2-3 and V is TRBV12-5; 7 nucleotides match TRBD2. The germline CDR1 and CDR2 sequences are LGHNT and FRNRAP. The junction had 9 bases not matched to a gene; V was cut back by 7 bases and J by 2 bases. CDR3 length: 15 residues. CDR3 amino acids: CASAIGAGSTDTQYF. DNA of the CDR3: TGTGCTAGTGCCATCGGAGCGGGGTCCACAGATACGCAGTATTTT.

This chain connects TRBV6-1 to TRBJ2-5, with TRBD1 matching 8 bases. Germline CDR1 and CDR2: MNHNS and SASEGT. This CDR3 contains 14 residues. The V gene end was trimmed by 3 bases and the J gene end by 7 bases; junction bases not matched to a gene: 7. The CDR3 DNA sequence: TGTGCCAGCAGTGAGGGACAGGCATCGGGGACCCAGTACTTC. Protein: CASSEGQASGTQYF.

The chain has TRBV6-1 and TRBJ2-3; 7 bases map to TRBD1. The CDR3 extends over 15 amino acids. The V segment lost 5 bases and the J segment 6 bases; nucleotides outside the gene matches: 11. Germline lookup yields CDR1 MNHNS and CDR2 SASEGT. The CDR3 spells CASSWRQGVSDTQYF. CDR3 DNA sequence: TGTGCCAGCAGTTGGAGACAGGGAGTTTCCGATACGCAGTATTTT.

This clone was found once. The chain combines TRBV7-2 with TRBJ1-6; the D gene is possibly TRBD1 (5 bases). The CDR3 sequence is 13 residues long. Per germline, CDR1 SGHTA and CDR2 FQGNSA. Trimming shortened V by 4 bases and J by 7 bases, and 8 bases separated the two germline ends. CDR3 DNA sequence: TGTGCCAGCAGCTCCAGGGTGAATTCACCCCTCCACTTT. Its translation: CASSSRVNSPLHF.

DNA of the CDR3: TGTGCCAGCAGCTTTACAGGGGGCAGATCACCCCTCCACTTT. It yields the protein CASSFTGGRSPLHF. J is TRBJ1-6 and V is TRBV11-2; 9 bases agree with TRBD1. V gave up 3 bases and J gave up 10 bases; unmatched junction bases: 4. In germline, CDR1 is SGHAT, CDR2 FQNNGV. CDR3 size: 14 residues.

This chain uses TRBV7-9 with TRBJ1-1, with 8 bases identical to TRBD1. CDR1 is SEHNR and CDR2 is FQNEAQ in the germline V gene (reference sequence). V shed 4 bases and J 6 bases; nucleotides not matched to a gene: 7. The CDR3 covers 14 residues. Here the CDR3 reads CASSYSDRGPEAFF. DNA for the CDR3: TGTGCCAGCAGCTACTCAGACAGGGGCCCTGAAGCTTTCTTT.

The chain couples TRBV7-2 to TRBJ2-7; possible D gene TRBD1, 6 bases. The CDR3 runs 13 residues. V was clipped by 5 bases and J by 6 bases, with 14 bases between them. Germline V lookup: CDR1 SGHTA, CDR2 FQGNSA. CDR3 amino acids: CASSPGGRGEQYF. In nucleotides, the CDR3 is TGTGCCAGCAGCCCTGGGGGCCGTGGCGAGCAGTACTTC.

V is TRBV4-3 and J is TRBJ2-5; a possible D gene is TRBD2 (5 bases). With the DNA end fitting TRBJ2-7 better, the J assignment may be wrong. The CDR3 consists of 13 residues. Germline CDR1 LGHNA, CDR2 YSLEER. The CDR3 region has the DNA TGCGCCAGCAGCCAGTACGCGGGTCGCGAGCAGTACTTC. Translating it yields CASSQYAGREQYF.

V usage is TRBV5-4 and J usage is TRBJ1-1; unclear D gene. The CDR3 runs to 13 residues. CDR1 and CDR2 from the germline V gene are SGHNT and YYREEE (reference sequence). V lost 5 bases to trimming and J lost 0 bases, with 8 bases between them. The CDR3 is CASRLAVNTEAFF. The CDR3 DNA is TGTGCCAGCAGGCTGGCCGTGAACACTGAAGCTTTCTTT.

The rearrangement links TRBV7-8 to TRBJ2-7; 8 nucleotides align to TRBD1. The junction had 13 bases not matched to a gene; V was cut back by 4 bases and J by 5 bases. The CDR3 loop spans 16 amino acids. Germline V gene lookup returns CDR1 SGHVS and CDR2 FQNEAQ. The CDR3 DNA sequence: TGTGCCAGCAGCTCCACCCAGACAGGGGCGGGCCACGAGCAGTACTTC. Its protein product is CASSSTQTGAGHEQYF.

The rearrangement uses TRBV7-9 and TRBJ2-3, with TRBD1 identical over 9 bases. Unmatched junction bases numbered 3, after V lost 4 bases and J lost 4 bases. Germline V gene lookup returns CDR1 SEHNR and CDR2 FQNEAQ (reference sequence). This CDR3 is built from 14 residues. The CDR3 is CASSYRQGADTQYF. CDR3 coding DNA: TGTGCCAGCAGCTATCGACAGGGGGCAGATACGCAGTATTTT.

This chain joins TRBV4-1 and TRBJ2-3, with D unresolved. This CDR3 is built from 15 residues. Germline V gene lookup returns CDR1 MGHRA and CDR2 YSYEKL. V shed 7 bases and J shed 0 bases, with 14 bases lying between them. CDR3 sequence reads: CASTWSGSSTDTQYF. CDR3 bases: TGCGCCAGCACCTGGTCCGGTTCTAGCACAGATACGCAGTATTTT.

The chain is built from TRBV7-9 and TRBJ1-5, with unresolved D. V lost 1 base to trimming and J lost 3 bases, with 13 bases between them. This CDR3 contains 16 residues. Germline V gene data show CDR1 as SEHNR and CDR2 as FQNEAQ (reference sequence). In DNA form, the CDR3 reads TGTGCCAGCAGCTTAGGCGGACTCAGCAACAATCAGCCCCAGCATTTT. The encoded protein is CASSLGGLSNNQPQHF.

CDR3 coding DNA: TGTGCCAGCAGCCCCTCGGGGGGATCCCTCTACGAGCAGTACTTC. Translation: CASSPSGGSLYEQYF. V gene TRBV27 combines with J gene TRBJ2-7; the match to TRBD2 covers 7 bases. J was trimmed by 3 bases and V by 6 bases; bases with no gene match: 11. The CDR3 has 15 residues. Germline CDR1 MNHEY, CDR2 SMNVEV (reference sequence).

V usage is TRBV5-8 and J usage is TRBJ1-5; D is unclear. V shed 0 bases and J shed 6 bases, with 10 bases lying between them. The CDR3 runs to 14 residues. Looked up from germline, CDR1 is SGHTS and CDR2 is YDEGEE. The CDR3 bases are TGTGCCAGCAGCTTGGGGGGAAGGAGTCAGCCCCAGCATTTT. Encoded protein: CASSLGGRSQPQHF.